This TCR beta chain derives from a study of cytomegalovirus exposure and HLA in healthy donors. About this clone: Its antigen is not known.

The CDR3 extends over 15 amino acids. Germline V lookup: CDR1 SGHRS, CDR2 YFSETQ. V was clipped by 2 bases and J by 5 bases; unmatched bases: 4. Study-level results: In an earlier analysis, productive rearrangement rates for most beta V segments clustered near 87% or 30%. The authors reported that TCR beta sequences could predict HLA-A and HLA-B alleles. These predictions were accurate for most subjects in the first cohort. Later analysis identified a missense DCLRE1C variant that was linked to TCR beta V- and J-gene trimming.

13 Jbeta primers and 60 Vbeta primers were used for the PCR. Authors' analysis steps: A later analysis tallied 80 million to 100 million unique TCR beta chains, approximately 11 million of them shared. Method: immunoSEQ multiplex PCR; TCRdb's copy keeps in-frame clones and lacks some. V, J and clone size were drawn from that table, and D and trimming were deduced from the DNA. This sample yields over 150,000 clones, of which around 73% are seen a single time; roughly 3% belongs to the top ten. Sequenced material: PBMCs. V is TRBV5-1 and J is TRBJ2-2; 9 bases map to TRBD2. The receptor's source is a woman in her twenties or thirties in good health and CMV-seronegative. In nucleotides, the CDR3 is TGCGCCAGCAGCTTAGGTAGCGGGAGAACCGGGGAGCTGTTTTTT. This translates into CASSLGSGRTGELFF. Drawing the rest from reference TRBV5-1 and TRBJ2-2, the complete variable domain is KAGVTQTPRYLIKTRGQQVTLSCSPISGHRSVSWYQQTPGQGLQFLFEYFSETQRNKGNFPGRFSGRQFSNSRSEMNVSTLELGDSALYLCASSLGSGRTGELFFGEGSRLTVL.